Each of the 25 T cell receptor beta chains below was sequenced from the same sample in a study of cytomegalovirus exposure and HLA in healthy donors. The PCR contained 60 Vbeta and 13 Jbeta primers. This table comes from immunoSEQ multiplex PCR, and its TCRdb copy is limited to in-frame clones, with some not included. Of fewer than 250,000 clones in the sample, less than 85% were seen once. Input material: PBMCs. These receptors all come from a man aged 18 to 29 in good health and CMV-seronegative.

The chain carries TRBV10-3 and TRBJ1-5, with a weak D call TRBD1 (5 bases). Trimming shortened V by 0 bases and J by 2 bases, and 11 bases separated the two germline ends. This CDR3 region has 16 residues. CDR1 and CDR2 (germline): ENHRY, SYGVKD. CDR3 residues: CAISESGREGNQPQHF. The CDR3 bases are TGTGCCATCAGTGAGTCCGGCAGGGAAGGCAATCAGCCCCAGCATTTT.

The V call is TRBV6-1, the J call TRBJ2-3; D perhaps matches TRBD2 (6 bases). V lost 8 bases and J 1 base, leaving 10 bases between the germline ends. This CDR3 spans 13 amino acids. CDR1 and CDR2 (germline): MNHNS, SASEGT. DNA for the CDR3: TGTGCCAGCGTCCGCGGGGGCACAGATACGCAGTATTTT. Translated: CASVRGGTDTQYF.

The gene calls are TRBV2 and TRBJ2-1, with 8 bases identical to TRBD2. The CDR3 is made up of 13 amino acids. The germline gives CDR1 SNHLY, CDR2 FYNNEI. Trimming removed 7 bases from V and 9 bases from J; junction bases left unmatched: 8. CDR3 bases: TGTGCCAGCATCAAGCGGGAGAGAGTTGAGCAGTTCTTC. It is translated as CASIKRERVEQFF. The full variable domain, its missing parts supplied by reference TRBV2 and TRBJ2-1, is EPEVTQTPSHQVTQMGQEVILRCVPISNHLYFYWYRQILGQKVEFLVSFYNNEISEKSEIFDDQFSVERPDGSNFTLKIRSTKLEDSAMYFCASIKRERVEQFFGPGTRLTVL.

The chain's CDR3 is CASSLVLAGRNTGELFF. The CDR3 nucleotides are TGTGCCAGCAGCTTGGTTCTAGCGGGACGAAACACCGGGGAGCTGTTTTTT. The chain has TRBV5-6 and TRBJ2-2; 9 bases fit TRBD2. CDR3 length: 17 amino acids. Germline CDR1 SGHDT, CDR2 YYEEEE. V shed 0 bases and J 2 bases; nucleotides not matched to a gene: 5.

This clone was picked up one time. The chain combines TRBV18 with TRBJ1-2, with D maybe TRBD1 (5 bases). Germline V gives CDR1 KGHSH, CDR2 LQKENI. The CDR3 runs to 14 residues. The germline V and J ends were trimmed by 4 bases and 6 bases, with 15 bases remaining between them. This chain's CDR3 is CASSLLQTEHGYTF. CDR3 in DNA: TGTGCCAGCTCACTACTACAGACAGAACATGGCTACACCTTC.

A remark on this clone: Germline is not matched at one junction end, which may reflect a read error. This chain links TRBV7-9 with TRBJ2-7; 7 nucleotides match TRBD1. Germline V gene data show CDR1 as SEHNR and CDR2 as FQNEAQ (reference sequence). This CDR3 has 17 amino acids. This CDR3 is CSSSLGRQGRGPYEQYF. CDR3 nucleotide sequence: TGTTCCAGCAGCTTAGGACGACAGGGAAGAGGGCCTTACGAGCAGTACTTC.

This chain uses TRBV30 with TRBJ1-1; the match to TRBD1 covers 7 bases. Germline V gene lookup returns CDR1 GTSNPN and CDR2 SVGIG (reference sequence). The trim removed 2 bases at V and 4 bases at J, leaving 10 bases unmatched. CDR3 length equals 15 residues. CDR3: CAWSYGLQGTTEAFF. Here the CDR3 DNA reads TGTGCCTGGAGTTACGGATTACAGGGGACCACTGAAGCTTTCTTT.

The chain employs TRBV30 and TRBJ2-1; 12 bases map to TRBD2. Germline values: CDR1 GTSNPN, CDR2 SVGIG (reference sequence). This CDR3 comprises 14 residues. J gave up 11 bases and V 2 bases, and 7 bases lay outside the gene matches. The CDR3: CAWSTSGRSGKQFF. DNA for the CDR3: TGTGCCTGGAGTACTAGCGGGAGGTCTGGGAAGCAGTTCTTC.

The V gene is TRBV19, the J gene TRBJ1-2; tentatively, D is TRBD1 (6 bases). V was cut by 5 bases and J by 6 bases, with 13 bases left in between. CDR3 length: 13 residues. Germline V gives CDR1 LNHDA, CDR2 SQIVND (reference sequence). Here the CDR3 reads CASSAGTYNGYTF. The CDR3 nucleotides are TGTGCCAGTAGTGCCGGGACATACAATGGCTACACCTTC.

This sequence joins TRBV9 and TRBJ1-2; TRBD1 agrees at 8 bases. J was trimmed by 11 bases and V by 5 bases; bases with no gene match: 14. Germline values: CDR1 SGDLS, CDR2 YYNGEE. The CDR3 is made up of 14 amino acids. The chain's CDR3 is CASREGQGPSGYTF. The CDR3 DNA reads as TGTGCCAGCAGAGAAGGACAGGGACCAAGTGGTTACACCTTC. Variable domain in full (rest from reference TRBV9 and TRBJ1-2): DSGVTQTPKHLITATGQRVTLRCSPRSGDLSVYWYQQSLDQGLQFLIQYYNGEERAKGNILERFSAQQFPDLHSELNLSSLELGDSALYFCASREGQGPSGYTFGSGTRLTVV.

V and J are TRBV11-2 and TRBJ2-1, with D unresolved. Deletions cut 5 bases from V and 6 bases from J, with 8 bases between. From germline, CDR1 is SGHAT and CDR2 FQNNGV. The CDR3 is 12 amino acids. Here the CDR3 DNA reads TGTGCCAGCAGCCCCTTTTTCAATGAGCAGTTCTTC. It translates to CASSPFFNEQFF.

This clone was observed a handful of times. The rearrangement joins TRBV6-5 to TRBJ2-7, with TRBD1 matching 8 bases. The germline V gene has CDR1 MNHEY and CDR2 SVGAGI. The V gene end was trimmed by 3 bases and the J gene end by 3 bases; junction bases not matched to a gene: 7. The CDR3 spans 15 residues. This CDR3 is CASSYTGTGLYEQYF. The DNA of the CDR3 is TGTGCCAGCAGTTATACCGGGACAGGACTCTACGAGCAGTACTTC.

The chain uses TRBV9 and TRBJ2-5; 9 bases fit TRBD1. With 4 bases clipped from V and 4 bases from J, the junction kept 8 bases outside the gene matches. CDR3 length equals 15 residues. CDR1 SGDLS and CDR2 YYNGEE come from the germline V gene. CDR3 sequence: CASSPRDRVRETQYF. The CDR3 bases are TGTGCCAGCAGCCCCCGGGACAGGGTTCGAGAGACCCAGTACTTC. The full variable domain, completed using reference TRBV9 and TRBJ2-5, is DSGVTQTPKHLITATGQRVTLRCSPRSGDLSVYWYQQSLDQGLQFLIQYYNGEERAKGNILERFSAQQFPDLHSELNLSSLELGDSALYFCASSPRDRVRETQYFGPGTRLLVL.

The CDR3 sequence: CAIWGGRPNTGELFF. In DNA form, the CDR3 reads TGTGCCATCTGGGGGGGCCGACCGAACACCGGGGAGCTGTTTTTT. The chain joins TRBV10-3 to TRBJ2-2, with a weak D call TRBD2 (7 bases). The CDR3 contains 15 residues. With 8 bases removed from V and 0 bases from J, the gap between germline ends came to 13 bases. Germline CDR1 ENHRY, CDR2 SYGVKD.

This sequence joins TRBV28 and TRBJ1-5, with D possibly being TRBD1 (5 bases). The germline V gene encodes CDR1 MDHEN and CDR2 SYDVKM. The CDR3 runs to 14 residues. V lost 5 bases to trimming and J lost 7 bases, with 15 bases between them. The CDR3 spells CASSPRGGGQPQHF. CDR3 coding DNA: TGTGCCAGCAGTCCTCGGGGCGGGGGGCAGCCCCAGCATTTT.

A word on this clone: The junction departs from the called germline gene at one end, perhaps through a read error. The chain couples TRBV7-9 to TRBJ1-3, with a possible D match to TRBD1 (6 bases). This CDR3 has 14 residues. Germline CDR1 SEHNR, CDR2 FQNEAQ (reference sequence). The CDR3 region is CSSSSQGTGNTIYF. The CDR3 bases are TGTTCCAGCAGCTCACAGGGAACTGGAAACACCATATATTTT.

This chain joins TRBV9 and TRBJ2-1, with 10 bases identical to TRBD2. Germline V gives CDR1 SGDLS, CDR2 YYNGEE. CDR3 length: 16 amino acids. Losses at the gene ends were 3 bases for V and 0 bases for J; bases not matched to a gene: 3. This CDR3 is CASSASSGSSYNEQFF. The CDR3 DNA sequence: TGTGCCAGCAGCGCTTCTAGCGGGAGCTCCTACAATGAGCAGTTCTTC.

CDR3 bases: TGTGCCAGCAGGTCCGGACAGGGGGCTTTCTATGGCTACACCTTC. Residues: CASRSGQGAFYGYTF. This chain uses TRBV5-5 with TRBJ1-2; 11 bases fit TRBD1. The germline CDR1 and CDR2 sequences are SGHKS and YYEKEE (reference sequence). The CDR3 spans 15 residues. Losses at the gene ends were 5 bases for V and 4 bases for J; bases not matched to a gene: 7.

This chain connects TRBV6-5 to TRBJ1-3, with D uncertain. Germline CDR1 is MNHEY and CDR2 is SVGAGI. The CDR3 totals 16 residues. V was shortened by 3 bases and J by 2 bases, with 14 bases between the two germline ends. As DNA, the CDR3 is TGTGCCAGCAGTTATAACAGCAATAAGGCTGGAAACACCATATATTTT. Protein sequence: CASSYNSNKAGNTIYF.

J is TRBJ2-7 and V is TRBV6-6, with 7 bases fitting TRBD2. The V gene end was trimmed by 5 bases and the J gene end by 6 bases; junction bases not matched to a gene: 7. Per the germline V gene, CDR1 is MNHNY and CDR2 is SVGAGI (reference sequence). CDR3 length equals 13 residues. Written as DNA, the CDR3 is TGTGCCAGCAGTCCGAACTGGGGGGGCGAGCAGTACTTC. This translates into CASSPNWGGEQYF.

The V gene is TRBV11-3, the J gene TRBJ2-1; D is unclear. The CDR3 spans 13 residues. Trimming left V 1 base short and J 6 bases short, with 7 bases between. The germline V gene has CDR1 SGHNT and CDR2 YENEEA. The CDR3 bases are TGTGCCAGCAGCTTAGGTACGGGCAATGAGCAGTTCTTC. It translates to CASSLGTGNEQFF.

The J gene is TRBJ1-1, the V gene TRBV9; 9 positions agree with TRBD1. With 0 bases clipped from V and 3 bases from J, the junction kept 3 bases outside the gene matches. Germline CDR1 and CDR2: SGDLS and YYNGEE. This CDR3 has 15 amino acids. CDR3 nucleotide sequence: TGTGCCAGCAGCGTAGCCGGGACAGGGTACACTGAAGCTTTCTTT. Its protein product is CASSVAGTGYTEAFF.

V and J are TRBV5-5 and TRBJ1-2; D is ambiguous. Germline CDR1 SGHKS, CDR2 YYEKEE (reference sequence). The CDR3 loop spans 13 amino acids. Trimming removed 0 bases from V and 2 bases from J, with 5 bases in between. CDR3 nucleotides: TGTGCCAGCAGCTTGGTAGAAAACTATGGCTACACCTTC. Amino acids: CASSLVENYGYTF. Full variable domain (rest looked up from reference TRBV5-5 and TRBJ1-2): DAGVTQSPTHLIKTRGQQVTLRCSPISGHKSVSWYQQVLGQGPQFIFQYYEKEERGRGNFPDRFSARQFPNYSSELNVNALLLGDSALYLCASSLVENYGYTFGSGTRLTVV.

The V call is TRBV4-2, the J call TRBJ2-1, with 8 bases identical to TRBD2. Trimming took 5 bases from V and 4 from J; bases not matched to a gene: 7. Germline V lookup: CDR1 LGHNA, CDR2 YNFKEQ. This CDR3 region has 15 residues. The CDR3 DNA reads TGTGCCAGCAGCGGGGGGACTAGTCTATACAATGAGCAGTTCTTC. Translating gives CASSGGTSLYNEQFF.

The chain recombines TRBV6-4 with TRBJ2-7, with 10 bases lining up with TRBD2. The length of the CDR3 is 15 residues. Germline CDR1 reads MRHNA; CDR2 reads SNTAGT. J gave up 3 bases and V 2 bases, and 4 bases lay outside the gene matches. DNA for the CDR3: TGTGCCAGCAGTGACCTAGCGGGAGTCTTCTACGAGCAGTACTTC. Encoded protein: CASSDLAGVFYEQYF.